This entry concerns a single T cell receptor (beta chain). The sample holds other DNA sequences that translate to the same CDR3. Sequencing was performed with immunoSEQ multiplex PCR; in TCRdb, only in-frame clones are kept and a portion is missing. The sample contains just over 2,000,000 clones, 90% to 95% of which appear only once. V was clipped by 1 base and J by 1 base; unmatched bases: 0. Germline assignment: CDR1 SEHNR and CDR2 FQNEAQ (reference sequence). The CDR3 extends over 14 amino acids. The data originate from a study of shared clonotypes between healthy human individuals. What was sequenced was naive CD4+ T cells sorted from blood. The sample's subset: CD45RA+ positively selected. The chain is built from TRBV7-9 and TRBJ2-5; 7 nucleotides agree with TRBD1. The TCR comes from a man younger than 35 in good health. CDR3 nucleotide sequence: TGTGCCAGCAGCTTAGGGACAGGCCAAGAGACCCAGTACTTC. Translating gives CASSLGTGQETQYF.